What follows are 10 T cell receptor beta chains derived from one specimen sequenced in a study of blood T cell repertoires in COVID-19. Data came from immunoSEQ multiplex PCR; TCRdb stores just in-frame clones and leaves some out. The sample lists around 400,000 clones; approximately 89% were seen once. Sequenced input: peripheral blood. The receptor source for this set is a woman aged 55-70 years with COVID-19, enrolled during active disease.

This clone was seen once. The chain links TRBV5-1 to TRBJ1-1; TRBD1 matches at 8 bases. V dropped 2 bases and J dropped 4; count of bases not matched to a gene: 7. Germline V gene sequence: CDR1 SGHRS, CDR2 YFSETQ. The length of the CDR3 is 15 residues. Here the CDR3 DNA reads TGCGCCAGCAGCTTTTCCCAGGGGGCGGGCACTGAAGCTTTCTTT. Translation gives CASSFSQGAGTEAFF.

This chain joins TRBV19 and TRBJ2-4, with 11 bases identical to TRBD2. The V gene's germline CDR1 is LNHDA and CDR2 SQIVND (reference sequence). CDR3 size: 18 residues. With V trimmed by 5 bases and J by 0 bases, 9 bases remained unmatched. CDR3 amino acids: CASSALAGAPLAKNIQYF. CDR3 DNA: TGTGCCAGTAGTGCACTAGCGGGGGCCCCACTAGCCAAAAACATTCAGTACTTC.

This sequence joins TRBV28 and TRBJ2-3; 10 nucleotides line up with TRBD1. V gave up 4 bases and J gave up 1 base; unmatched junction bases: 5. CDR3 length: 16 amino acids. Per the germline V gene, CDR1 is MDHEN and CDR2 is SYDVKM. The CDR3 spells CASSSYGTGGTDTQYF. In DNA, the CDR3 is TGTGCCAGCAGTTCATACGGGACAGGGGGCACAGATACGCAGTATTTT.

V is TRBV25-1 and J is TRBJ1-5, with 9 bases fitting TRBD1. The V and J ends lost 1 base and 6 bases, in that order; junction bases with no gene match: 13. Germline CDR1 is MGHDK and CDR2 is SYGVNS. CDR3 length: 18 residues. Here the CDR3 reads CASSEFCGTGSTRQPQHF. The CDR3 bases are TGTGCCAGCAGTGAATTCTGTGGGACAGGGAGCACTCGTCAGCCCCAGCATTTT.

This clone was recorded once. This chain uses TRBV2 with TRBJ1-1; D is possibly TRBD1 (5 bases). V was clipped by 2 bases and J by 1 base, with 8 bases between them. This CDR3 is 14 amino acids long. Germline values: CDR1 SNHLY, CDR2 FYNNEI. The CDR3: CASSERQTNTEAFF. DNA of the CDR3: TGTGCCAGCAGTGAACGACAGACGAACACTGAAGCTTTCTTT.

The chain links TRBV3-1 (or the pseudogene TRBV3-2) to TRBJ2-2; TRBD2 aligns across 7 bases. The germline V gene encodes CDR1 LGHDT and CDR2 YNNKEL (reference sequence). CDR3 length: 18 amino acids. Unmatched junction bases numbered 10, after V lost 1 base and J lost 2 bases. The CDR3 DNA is TGTGCCAGCAGCCAAGTAGGGTGGCTAGCGGTTAACACCGGGGAGCTGTTTTTT. Its protein is CASSQVGWLAVNTGELFF.

In this sample, this clone turned up once. This chain joins TRBV18 and TRBJ1-1; D is possibly TRBD1 (5 bases). Germline V lookup: CDR1 KGHSH, CDR2 LQKENI. Trimming cost V 6 bases and J 0 bases, with 14 bases left between them. This CDR3 has 15 amino acids. Here the CDR3 reads CASSPDRTMNTEAFF. The CDR3 DNA follows: TGTGCCAGCTCCCCCGACAGAACCATGAACACTGAAGCTTTCTTT.

Only one count was recorded for this clone. The chain recombines TRBV6-5 with TRBJ1-5, with TRBD1 matching over 7 bases. Germline V lookup: CDR1 MNHEY, CDR2 SVGAGI. CDR3 length equals 14 residues. The J segment lost 2 bases and the V segment lost 6 bases, leaving 4 bases of the junction unmatched. The CDR3 spells CASRADRGNQPQHF. CDR3 sequence (DNA): TGTGCCAGCAGGGCTGACAGGGGCAATCAGCCCCAGCATTTT.

The CDR3: CATRQGSGNSPLHF. Written as DNA, the CDR3 is TGTGCCACCCGACAGGGGAGTGGAAATTCACCCCTCCACTTT. The chain links TRBV2 to TRBJ1-6, with TRBD1 matching over 8 bases. V was pared by 10 bases and J by 7 bases, with 9 bases of the junction left unmatched. The germline gives CDR1 SNHLY, CDR2 FYNNEI. There are 14 residues in the CDR3.

This rearrangement joins TRBV18 to TRBJ1-4, with D unresolved. This CDR3 has 14 residues. The V end was cut by 1 base, the J end by 5 bases, with 8 bases between. Germline V CDR1 and CDR2: KGHSH, LQKENI. CDR3: CASSPRRENEKLFF. The CDR3 DNA sequence: TGTGCCAGCTCACCACGGCGGGAAAATGAAAAACTGTTTTTT.